One sample yielded the 32 T cell receptor beta chains listed below, sequenced in a study of a mutant IDH1 vaccine in newly diagnosed glioma. TCRdb keeps only in-frame clones here, not all; method: immunoSEQ multiplex PCR. Of 50,000 to 70,000 clones listed, 85% to 90% are singletons. As to time point: week 35, safety follow-up. Every single dose of the vaccine, 300 ug of mutant IDH1 20-mer peptide, came with topical imiquimod. These receptors' targets are unknown. The starting material was PBMCs, obtained from a glioma patient whose treatment included an IDH1 peptide vaccine. The receptors were sampled from a man in his forties with glioma.

The rearrangement links TRBV6-5 to TRBJ2-7, with D maybe TRBD2 (6 bases). Germline V lookup: CDR1 MNHEY, CDR2 SVGAGI. The germline V and J ends were trimmed by 2 bases and 0 bases, with 11 bases remaining between them. The CDR3 sequence is 15 residues long. The CDR3 loop reads CASSYPRGSSYEQYF. CDR3 DNA: TGTGCCAGCAGTTACCCCCGGGGGAGCTCCTACGAGCAGTACTTC.

The chain joins TRBV9 to TRBJ1-2; TRBD1 might be the D (6 bases). The CDR3 length is 14 residues. V dropped 10 bases and J dropped 5 bases, with 21 bases sitting between them. Germline V lookup: CDR1 SGDLS, CDR2 YYNGEE. The CDR3 spells CAPLGGAARYGYTF. The CDR3 DNA follows: TGTGCCCCCCTAGGGGGGGCGGCACGATATGGCTACACCTTC.

The rearrangement links TRBV5-6 to TRBJ2-5; D is uncertain. CDR3 length: 11 amino acids. Per germline, CDR1 SGHDT and CDR2 YYEEEE. V was pared by 1 base and J by 4 bases, with 2 bases between. CDR3 region: CASSLRETQYF. CDR3 DNA: TGTGCCAGCAGCTTGAGAGAGACCCAGTACTTC.

The gene calls are TRBV29-1 and TRBJ2-5; TRBD2 matches at 7 bases. From germline, CDR1 is SQVTM and CDR2 ANQGSEA. After removal of 7 bases from V and 5 bases from J, the junction contained 10 bases not matched to a gene. This CDR3 is built from 13 residues. The CDR3 DNA sequence: TGCAGCGCCCGGACTAGTAATCGGGAGACCCAGTACTTC. It translates to CSARTSNRETQYF. Based on the CDR3 plus reference TRBV29-1 and TRBJ2-5, the full variable domain is SAVISQKPSRDICQRGTSLTIQCQVDSQVTMMFWYRQQPGQSLTLIATANQGSEATYESGFVIDKFPISRPNLTFSTLTVSNMSPEDSSIYLCSARTSNRETQYFGPGTRLLVL.

The chain uses TRBV5-1 and TRBJ2-5; 10 bases align to TRBD1. The germline gives CDR1 SGHRS, CDR2 YFSETQ. The CDR3 has 18 amino acids. Germline trimming cut 4 bases from V and 1 base from J; bases unmatched to any gene: 13. CDR3 in DNA: TGCGCCAGCAGCCCAGGACAGGGGGTCCTGCCCCTCCAAGAGACCCAGTACTTC. As protein: CASSPGQGVLPLQETQYF.

CDR3 region: CASSPPGSRTIYF. CDR3 nucleotide sequence: TGTGCCAGCAGCCCCCCCGGCAGTCGCACCATATATTTT. V gene TRBV28 combines with J gene TRBJ1-3; no reliable D call. This CDR3 contains 13 residues. CDR1 MDHEN and CDR2 SYDVKM come from the germline V gene. V lost 6 bases, J lost 9 bases, and 15 bases lay in between.

The chain joins TRBV5-4 to TRBJ2-1; D perhaps matches TRBD1 (6 bases). The CDR3 consists of 12 residues. Trimming took 8 bases from V and 4 from J, leaving 10 bases between them. Germline values: CDR1 SGHNT, CDR2 YYREEE (reference sequence). CDR3 sequence: CASGGGYNEQFF. Here the CDR3 DNA reads TGTGCCAGTGGGGGCGGATACAATGAGCAGTTCTTC.

The chain joins TRBV4-1 to TRBJ2-7, with D perhaps matching TRBD2 (6 bases). Trimming stripped 3 bases from V and 6 bases from J, with 12 bases between. This CDR3 is 13 amino acids long. The V gene's germline CDR1 is MGHRA and CDR2 YSYEKL. The CDR3 coding sequence is TGCGCCAGCAGCCATGCTCGGGGAGGCGAGCAGTACTTC. It encodes CASSHARGGEQYF.

V gene TRBV18 combines with J gene TRBJ2-7; 16 bases line up with TRBD2. The V gene's germline CDR1 is KGHSH and CDR2 LQKENI. V shed 0 bases and J 4 bases; nucleotides not matched to a gene: 0. This CDR3 comprises 16 residues. The CDR3 is CASSPPGLAGGYEQYF. The CDR3 DNA reads TGTGCCAGCTCACCACCGGGACTAGCGGGAGGGTACGAGCAGTACTTC.

The chain combines TRBV29-1 with TRBJ1-2; weak D call: TRBD1 (6 bases). Germline CDR1 and CDR2: SQVTM and ANQGSEA. The germline V and J ends were trimmed by 6 bases and 8 bases, with 16 bases remaining between them. The CDR3 consists of 12 residues. This CDR3 is CSVSRAGVGYTF. The CDR3 DNA reads TGCAGCGTCTCACGGGCAGGGGTAGGCTACACCTTC.

The rearrangement joins TRBV5-8 to TRBJ2-7, with 7 bases identical to TRBD1. The CDR3 is made up of 14 amino acids. The V segment lost 5 bases and the J segment 2 bases; nucleotides outside the gene matches: 7. Per germline, CDR1 SGHTS and CDR2 YDEGEE. CDR3 coding DNA: TGTGCCAGCAGTCCGGACAGGATCACCTACGAGCAGTACTTC. It translates to CASSPDRITYEQYF.

The J gene is TRBJ1-1, the V gene TRBV29-1; D is perhaps TRBD1 (6 bases). V gave up 4 bases and J gave up 4 bases, with 19 bases separating them. Germline CDR1 reads SQVTM; CDR2 reads ANQGSEA. This CDR3 is 15 amino acids long. CDR3 amino acids: CSVVDRGGARTEAFF. The CDR3 DNA is TGCAGCGTTGTCGACCGAGGGGGGGCCCGCACTGAAGCTTTCTTT. The full variable domain, with the rest looked up from reference TRBV29-1 and TRBJ1-1, is SAVISQKPSRDICQRGTSLTIQCQVDSQVTMMFWYRQQPGQSLTLIATANQGSEATYESGFVIDKFPISRPNLTFSTLTVSNMSPEDSSIYLCSVVDRGGARTEAFFGQGTRLTVV.

J is TRBJ1-5 and V is TRBV2, with 7 positions matching TRBD1. There are 14 residues in the CDR3. The J segment lost 5 bases and the V segment lost 5 bases, leaving 6 bases of the junction unmatched. Germline-derived CDR1 and CDR2 are SNHLY and FYNNEI. The CDR3 region is CASSIRQGDQPQHF. The CDR3 coding sequence is TGTGCCAGCAGTATTAGACAGGGAGATCAGCCCCAGCATTTT.

This clone was seen just once. The chain joins TRBV6-4 to TRBJ1-1; D unresolved. Germline CDR1 MRHNA, CDR2 SNTAGT. This CDR3 region has 13 residues. The V gene lost 6 bases and the J gene lost 0 bases, with 8 bases spanning the gap. The CDR3 loop reads CASRSGVNTEAFF. The CDR3 region has the DNA TGTGCCAGCAGGTCGGGAGTGAACACTGAAGCTTTCTTT.

The CDR3, as DNA: TGTGCCAGCAGTCCTGGGACAGGGTGGCAAGAGACCCAGTACTTC. Translation gives CASSPGTGWQETQYF. This chain links TRBV28 with TRBJ2-5; 9 bases fit TRBD1. Germline CDR1 reads MDHEN; CDR2 reads SYDVKM. CDR3 length: 15 amino acids. Losses at the gene ends were 5 bases for V and 2 bases for J; bases not matched to a gene: 6.

V usage is TRBV20-1 and J usage is TRBJ2-5; D may be TRBD1 (5 bases). V was trimmed by 4 bases and J by 5 bases, leaving 8 bases between them. This CDR3 has 11 amino acids. Germline values: CDR1 DFQATT, CDR2 SNEGSKA (reference sequence). The CDR3 loop is CSATHRETQYF. The DNA for the CDR3 is TGCAGTGCTACCCACAGGGAGACCCAGTACTTC.

CDR3 DNA: TGCGCCAGCAGCCCCGATGCGGACAGGACCTTCTATGGCTACACCTTC. This codes for CASSPDADRTFYGYTF. The rearrangement links TRBV4-1 to TRBJ1-2; 7 nucleotides align to TRBD1. Germline trimming cut 4 bases from V and 4 bases from J; bases unmatched to any gene: 12. Per germline, CDR1 MGHRA and CDR2 YSYEKL. The length of the CDR3 is 16 residues.

This chain connects TRBV5-1 to TRBJ2-2, with a tentative D call TRBD1 (7 bases). Trimming took off 0 bases at V and 5 bases at J, with 14 bases between the two ends. There are 16 residues in the CDR3. Germline V lookup: CDR1 SGHRS, CDR2 YFSETQ. The CDR3 DNA sequence: TGCGCCAGCAGCTTGGGGACAGGAGGGAAGACCGGGGAGCTGTTTTTT. It codes for CASSLGTGGKTGELFF. Based on the CDR3 plus reference TRBV5-1 and TRBJ2-2, the full variable domain is KAGVTQTPRYLIKTRGQQVTLSCSPISGHRSVSWYQQTPGQGLQFLFEYFSETQRNKGNFPGRFSGRQFSNSRSEMNVSTLELGDSALYLCASSLGTGGKTGELFFGEGSRLTVL.

The V gene is TRBV4-2, the J gene TRBJ2-7; TRBD2 aligns across 14 bases. Germline lookup yields CDR1 LGHNA and CDR2 YNFKEQ. V was pared by 3 bases and J by 1 base, with 5 bases of the junction left unmatched. The CDR3 totals 17 residues. CDR3 sequence: CASSQAGTSGSSYEQYF. DNA of the CDR3: TGTGCCAGCAGCCAGGCCGGGACTAGCGGGAGTTCCTACGAGCAGTACTTC.

The chain employs TRBV10-3 and TRBJ2-2; D might be TRBD2 (6 bases). Germline CDR1 ENHRY, CDR2 SYGVKD. The CDR3 loop spans 13 amino acids. CDR3 sequence: CAIEGGIGGELFF. CDR3 in DNA: TGTGCGATAGAAGGAGGGATAGGCGGGGAGCTGTTTTTT.

This clone was recorded once. J is TRBJ1-5 and V is TRBV27; the D is unclear. Germline loops: CDR1 MNHEY, CDR2 SMNVEV (reference sequence). The CDR3 is 12 amino acids. V lost 4 bases to trimming and J lost 3 bases, with 4 bases between them. The CDR3 loop reads CASSSTNQPQHF. Here the CDR3 DNA reads TGTGCCAGCAGTTCAACCAATCAGCCCCAGCATTTT.

The chain couples TRBV20-1 to TRBJ2-7; D is unresolved. V was clipped by 5 bases and J by 6 bases, with 11 bases between them. CDR1 is DFQATT, CDR2 SNEGSKA, per germline (reference sequence). The CDR3 is 11 residues long. The CDR3 here is CSAERLREQYF. The CDR3 nucleotides are TGCAGTGCTGAAAGATTACGCGAGCAGTACTTC.

This clone showed up just a few times. The J gene is TRBJ2-2, the V gene TRBV5-8; TRBD1 aligns across 7 bases. Trimming at V came to 4 bases and at J to 4 bases, leaving 4 bases not matched to a gene. This CDR3 is 14 amino acids long. Germline V gene data show CDR1 as SGHTS and CDR2 as YDEGEE. In nucleotides, the CDR3 is TGTGCCAGCAGCAGTAGACAGGGCACCGGGGAGCTGTTTTTT. This sequence encodes CASSSRQGTGELFF.

The J gene is TRBJ1-5, the V gene TRBV2, with TRBD1 matching 8 bases. The V and J ends lost 8 bases and 7 bases, in that order; junction bases with no gene match: 13. The CDR3 spans 15 residues. Germline V gives CDR1 SNHLY, CDR2 FYNNEI. CDR3 sequence (DNA): TGTGCCAGCTCCGGAGACAGGGGATCGGGACAGCCCCAGCATTTT. Its translation: CASSGDRGSGQPQHF.

CDR3 loop: CASSFTGLPNYEQYF. DNA for the CDR3: TGTGCCAGCAGCTTTACGGGTCTACCGAACTACGAGCAGTACTTC. The chain combines TRBV11-2 with TRBJ2-5; D ambiguous. The J call may not be correct, given that the DNA end is closer to TRBJ2-7. The germline V gene encodes CDR1 SGHAT and CDR2 FQNNGV. This CDR3 has 15 amino acids.

Here the CDR3 reads CSVEDRRRSNTEAFF. The DNA for the CDR3 is TGCAGCGTTGAAGACCGAAGAAGGAGCAACACTGAAGCTTTCTTT. The chain carries TRBV29-1 and TRBJ1-1; unclear D gene. CDR1 and CDR2 from the germline V gene are SQVTM and ANQGSEA. V was pared by 0 bases and J by 2 bases, with 13 bases between. This CDR3 spans 15 amino acids. Based on the CDR3 plus reference TRBV29-1 and TRBJ1-1, the full variable domain is SAVISQKPSRDICQRGTSLTIQCQVDSQVTMMFWYRQQPGQSLTLIATANQGSEATYESGFVIDKFPISRPNLTFSTLTVSNMSPEDSSIYLCSVEDRRRSNTEAFFGQGTRLTVV.

The rearrangement links TRBV7-3 to TRBJ1-1; D possibly corresponds to TRBD1 (5 bases). The V and J ends lost 4 bases and 4 bases respectively, with 10 bases between them. From germline, CDR1 is SGHTA and CDR2 FQGTGA. This CDR3 comprises 13 residues. The chain's CDR3 is CASSSGESTEAFF. CDR3 DNA sequence: TGTGCCAGCAGCTCGGGGGAGTCCACTGAAGCTTTCTTT.

The V and J genes are TRBV5-1 and TRBJ2-2; TRBD1 matches 8 bases. The CDR3 runs to 14 residues. Germline trimming cut 4 bases from V and 7 bases from J; bases unmatched to any gene: 6. Germline V gene lookup returns CDR1 SGHRS and CDR2 YFSETQ. The CDR3 DNA sequence: TGCGCCAGCAGCCCCCGACAGGGGAACGGGGAGCTGTTTTTT. It translates to CASSPRQGNGELFF. Variable domain in full (rest from reference TRBV5-1 and TRBJ2-2): KAGVTQTPRYLIKTRGQQVTLSCSPISGHRSVSWYQQTPGQGLQFLFEYFSETQRNKGNFPGRFSGRQFSNSRSEMNVSTLELGDSALYLCASSPRQGNGELFFGEGSRLTVL.

This clone appeared a single time. V gene TRBV6-5 combines with J gene TRBJ2-7; no clear D. The CDR3 runs 15 residues. CDR1 MNHEY and CDR2 SVGAGI come from the germline V gene. The V gene lost 0 bases and the J gene lost 2 bases, with 11 bases spanning the gap. CDR3 nucleotide sequence: TGTGCCAGCAGTTACTCCAGGACCCCGACCTACGAGCAGTACTTC. It codes for CASSYSRTPTYEQYF.

J is TRBJ2-1 and V is TRBV19; D not resolved. Germline V gene lookup returns CDR1 LNHDA and CDR2 SQIVND (reference sequence). The V gene lost 3 bases and the J gene lost 5 bases, with 2 bases spanning the gap. CDR3 length: 11 residues. CDR3 residues: CASSMHNEQFF. The CDR3 nucleotides are TGTGCCAGTAGTATGCACAATGAGCAGTTCTTC. Using reference TRBV19 and TRBJ2-1 for the parts outside the CDR3, the full variable domain is DGGITQSPKYLFRKEGQNVTLSCEQNLNHDAMYWYRQDPGQGLRLIYYSQIVNDFQKGDIAEGYSVSREKKESFPLTVTSAQKNPTAFYLCASSMHNEQFFGPGTRLTVL.

This chain uses TRBV5-1 with TRBJ2-7; TRBD1 matches at 7 bases. Trimming took 3 bases from V and 6 from J; bases not matched to a gene: 6. Germline lookup yields CDR1 SGHRS and CDR2 YFSETQ. This CDR3 comprises 13 residues. DNA for the CDR3: TGCGCCAGCAGCTCCGGGACAGTATTCGAGCAGTACTTC. It is translated as CASSSGTVFEQYF.

CDR3 in DNA: TGTGCCAGTAGTGAACGTGGGAGTCAGCCCCAGCATTTT. Its protein is CASSERGSQPQHF. V and J are TRBV19 and TRBJ1-5; D remains unclear. Germline CDR1 is LNHDA and CDR2 is SQIVND (reference sequence). Trimming removed 5 bases from V and 6 bases from J, with 11 bases in between. The CDR3 is made up of 13 amino acids. Drawing the rest from reference TRBV19 and TRBJ1-5, the complete variable domain is DGGITQSPKYLFRKEGQNVTLSCEQNLNHDAMYWYRQDPGQGLRLIYYSQIVNDFQKGDIAEGYSVSREKKESFPLTVTSAQKNPTAFYLCASSERGSQPQHFGDGTRLSIL.